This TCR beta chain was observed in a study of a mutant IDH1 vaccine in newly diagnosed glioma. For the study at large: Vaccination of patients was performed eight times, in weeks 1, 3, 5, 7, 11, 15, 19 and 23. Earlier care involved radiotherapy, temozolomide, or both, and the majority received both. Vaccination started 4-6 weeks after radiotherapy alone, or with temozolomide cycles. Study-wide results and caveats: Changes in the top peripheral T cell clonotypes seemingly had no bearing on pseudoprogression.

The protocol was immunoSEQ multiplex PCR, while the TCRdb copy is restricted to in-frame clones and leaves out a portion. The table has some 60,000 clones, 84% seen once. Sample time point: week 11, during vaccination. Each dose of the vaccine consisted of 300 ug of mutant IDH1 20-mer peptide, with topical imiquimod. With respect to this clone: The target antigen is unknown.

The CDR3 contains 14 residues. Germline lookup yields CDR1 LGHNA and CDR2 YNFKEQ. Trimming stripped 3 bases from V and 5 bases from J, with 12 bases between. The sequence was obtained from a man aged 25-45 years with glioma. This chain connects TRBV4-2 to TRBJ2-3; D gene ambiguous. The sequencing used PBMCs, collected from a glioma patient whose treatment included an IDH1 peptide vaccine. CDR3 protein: CASSQVNVGDTQYF. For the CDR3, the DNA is TGTGCCAGCAGCCAGGTGAACGTTGGAGATACGCAGTATTTT.